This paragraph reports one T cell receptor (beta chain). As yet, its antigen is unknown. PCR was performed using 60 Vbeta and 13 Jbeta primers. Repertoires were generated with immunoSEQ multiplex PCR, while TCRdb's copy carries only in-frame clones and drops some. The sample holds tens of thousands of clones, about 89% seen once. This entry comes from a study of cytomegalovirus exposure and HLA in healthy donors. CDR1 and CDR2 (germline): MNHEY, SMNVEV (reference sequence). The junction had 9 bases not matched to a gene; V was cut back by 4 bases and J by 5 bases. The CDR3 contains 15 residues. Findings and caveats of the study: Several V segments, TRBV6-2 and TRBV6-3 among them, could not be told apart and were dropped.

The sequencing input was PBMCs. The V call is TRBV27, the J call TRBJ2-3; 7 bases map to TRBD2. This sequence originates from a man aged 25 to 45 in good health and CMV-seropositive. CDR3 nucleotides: TGTGCCAGCAGTTCCCGTCGAGCGGGACTAGATACGCAGTATTTT. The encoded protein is CASSSRRAGLDTQYF.